Each of the 8 T cell receptor beta chains below was sequenced from the same sample in a study of CD8+ T cells in alopecia areata. Treatment of the sample: oral pan-JAK inhibitor, 5-10 mg twice daily. After isolation, RNA underwent reverse transcription to generate cDNA as the sequencing template. TCRdb keeps only in-frame clones here, not all; method: immunoSEQ multiplex PCR. The sample includes around 110,000 clones, under 60% of them seen just once. This material consisted of CD8+ T cells sorted from blood, taken at week 24, from a patient treated with tofacitinib. These receptors all stem from a human donor with alopecia areata.

This clone occurred a few times. The CDR3 protein is CASSGDRDTGELFF. CDR3 coding DNA: TGTGCCAGCAGTGGGGACAGGGACACCGGGGAGCTGTTTTTT. The chain has TRBV6-1 and TRBJ2-2; 9 bases agree with TRBD1. This CDR3 has 14 residues. The germline V gene has CDR1 MNHNS and CDR2 SASEGT. V was pared by 4 bases and J by 3 bases, with 0 bases of the junction left unmatched.

This chain joins TRBV5-4 and TRBJ2-3, with a weak D call TRBD2 (5 bases). CDR1 SGHNT and CDR2 YYREEE come from the germline V gene (reference sequence). This CDR3 has 16 residues. The V and J ends lost 4 bases and 0 bases respectively, with 15 bases between them. CDR3 DNA: TGTGCCAGCAGCCCGACCCGCGGGTATAGCACAGATACGCAGTATTTT. Amino acid sequence: CASSPTRGYSTDTQYF.

This clone came up once. The chain recombines TRBV29-1 with TRBJ2-3; D might be TRBD2 (6 bases). CDR1 is SQVTM and CDR2 is ANQGSEA in the germline V gene. The CDR3 sequence is 17 residues long. Trimming took 6 bases from V and 0 from J, leaving 22 bases between them. In DNA form, the CDR3 reads TGCAGCGTAGCGGGCCCCGGGACGGCGACTAGCACAGATACGCAGTATTTT. It codes for CSVAGPGTATSTDTQYF.

The J gene is TRBJ1-5, the V gene TRBV5-6; TRBD1 might be the D (6 bases). Germline loops: CDR1 SGHDT, CDR2 YYEEEE. This CDR3 contains 15 residues. Trimming took 0 bases from V and 7 from J, leaving 14 bases between them. This chain's CDR3 is CASSLASQGKQPQHF. In DNA, the CDR3 is TGTGCCAGCAGCTTGGCGTCACAGGGTAAGCAGCCCCAGCATTTT.

The V gene is TRBV11-2, the J gene TRBJ1-3; 11 bases fit TRBD1. Germline CDR1 is SGHAT and CDR2 is FQNNGV. Unmatched junction bases numbered 6, after V lost 5 bases and J lost 6 bases. The CDR3 length is 15 residues. The CDR3 DNA reads TGTGCCAGCAGCCCTGGACAGGGGGCGGAAAACACCATATATTTT. It translates to CASSPGQGAENTIYF.

The genes are TRBV19 and TRBJ1-4; D is uncertain. Trimming removed 3 bases at V and 8 bases at J, with 13 bases between. The germline V gene encodes CDR1 LNHDA and CDR2 SQIVND (reference sequence). The CDR3 has 14 residues. CDR3 protein: CASSMELFDEKLFF. The CDR3 DNA reads as TGTGCCAGTAGTATGGAGTTGTTTGACGAAAAACTGTTTTTT.

In its sample, this clone was seen a few times. V gene TRBV10-3 combines with J gene TRBJ2-7, with D uncertain. The CDR3 covers 12 residues. Germline CDR1 reads ENHRY; CDR2 reads SYGVKD. The CDR3 region has the DNA TGTGCGGTCCGATCAGAGTCCTACGAGCAGTACTTC. Its translation is CAVRSESYEQYF.

The chain recombines TRBV30 with TRBJ1-1, with D maybe TRBD1 (5 bases). Trimming shortened V by 5 bases and J by 4 bases, and 14 bases separated the two germline ends. The CDR3 covers 13 residues. Germline V gene data show CDR1 as GTSNPN and CDR2 as SVGIG (reference sequence). The CDR3 region has the DNA TGTGCCTGGGTAGGAGGAGGGGTCACTGAAGCTTTCTTT. Translation: CAWVGGGVTEAFF.